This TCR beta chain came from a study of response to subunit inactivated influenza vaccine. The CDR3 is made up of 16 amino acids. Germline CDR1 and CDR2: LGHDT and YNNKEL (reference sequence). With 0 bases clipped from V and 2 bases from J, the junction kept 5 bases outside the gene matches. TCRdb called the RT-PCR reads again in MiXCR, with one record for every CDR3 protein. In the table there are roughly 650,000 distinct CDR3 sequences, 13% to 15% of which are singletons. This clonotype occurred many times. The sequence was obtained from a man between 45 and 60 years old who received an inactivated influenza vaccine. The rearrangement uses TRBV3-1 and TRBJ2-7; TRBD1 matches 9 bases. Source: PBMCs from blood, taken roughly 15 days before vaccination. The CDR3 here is CASSQEPGQGAYEQYF. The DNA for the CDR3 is TGTGCCAGCAGCCAAGAACCGGGACAGGGCGCCTACGAGCAGTACTTC.